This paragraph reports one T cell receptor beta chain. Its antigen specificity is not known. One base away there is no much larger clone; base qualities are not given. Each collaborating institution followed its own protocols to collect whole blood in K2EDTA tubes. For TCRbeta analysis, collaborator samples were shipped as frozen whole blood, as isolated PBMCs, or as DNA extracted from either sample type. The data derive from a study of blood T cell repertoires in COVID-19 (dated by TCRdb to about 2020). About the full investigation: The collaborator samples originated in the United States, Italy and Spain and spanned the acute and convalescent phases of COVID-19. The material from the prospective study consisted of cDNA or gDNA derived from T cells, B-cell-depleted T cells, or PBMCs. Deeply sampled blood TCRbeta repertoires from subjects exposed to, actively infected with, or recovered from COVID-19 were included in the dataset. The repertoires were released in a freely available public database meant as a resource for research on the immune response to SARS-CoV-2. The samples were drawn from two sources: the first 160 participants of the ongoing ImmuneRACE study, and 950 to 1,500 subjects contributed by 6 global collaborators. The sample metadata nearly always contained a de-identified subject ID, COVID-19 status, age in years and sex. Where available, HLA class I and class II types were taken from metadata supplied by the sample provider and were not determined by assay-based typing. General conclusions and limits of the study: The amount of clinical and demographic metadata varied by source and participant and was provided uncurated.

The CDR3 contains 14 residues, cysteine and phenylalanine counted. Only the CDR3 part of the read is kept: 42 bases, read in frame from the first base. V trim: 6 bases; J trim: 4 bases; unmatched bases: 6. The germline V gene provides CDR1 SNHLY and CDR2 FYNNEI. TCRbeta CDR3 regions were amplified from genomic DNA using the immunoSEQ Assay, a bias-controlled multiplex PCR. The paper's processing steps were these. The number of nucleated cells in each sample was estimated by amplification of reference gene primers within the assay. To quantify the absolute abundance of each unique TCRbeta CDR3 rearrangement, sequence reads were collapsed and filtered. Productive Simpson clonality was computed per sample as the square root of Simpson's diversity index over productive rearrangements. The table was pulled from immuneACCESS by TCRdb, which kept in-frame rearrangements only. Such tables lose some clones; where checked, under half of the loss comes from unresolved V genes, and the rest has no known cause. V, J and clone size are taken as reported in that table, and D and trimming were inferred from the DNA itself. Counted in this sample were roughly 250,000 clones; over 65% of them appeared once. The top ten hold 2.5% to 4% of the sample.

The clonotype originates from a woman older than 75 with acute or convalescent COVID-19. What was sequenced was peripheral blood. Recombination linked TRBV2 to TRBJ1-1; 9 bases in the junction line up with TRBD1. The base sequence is TGTGCCAGCAGACTTGACAGGGGGGGCACTGAAGCTTTCTTT. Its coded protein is CASRLDRGGTEAFF.